This T cell receptor (beta chain) was observed in a study of control samples from healthy donors and cancer patients. CDR1 and CDR2 from the germline V gene are GTSNPN and SVGIG (reference sequence). V lost 2 bases, J lost 3 bases, and 8 bases lay in between. There are 12 residues in the CDR3. Here immunoSEQ multiplex PCR was the method, and the copy in TCRdb shows in-frame clones only, minus some. The data hold about 89,000 clones, with 70% to 90% observed a single time. The sequenced sample was blood. The chain links TRBV30 to TRBJ2-7; D ambiguous. The receptor's source is a woman in her thirties or forties in good health. CDR3 sequence (DNA): TGTGCCTGGAGTTTTACGGGCTACGAGCAGTACTTC. Translated, it gives CAWSFTGYEQYF. Using reference TRBV30 and TRBJ2-7 for the parts outside the CDR3, the full variable domain is SQTIHQWPATLVQPVGSPLSLECTVEGTSNPNLYWYRQAAGRGLQLLFYSVGIGQISSEVPQNLSASRPQDRQFILSSKKLLLSDSGFYLCAWSFTGYEQYFGPGTRLTVT.